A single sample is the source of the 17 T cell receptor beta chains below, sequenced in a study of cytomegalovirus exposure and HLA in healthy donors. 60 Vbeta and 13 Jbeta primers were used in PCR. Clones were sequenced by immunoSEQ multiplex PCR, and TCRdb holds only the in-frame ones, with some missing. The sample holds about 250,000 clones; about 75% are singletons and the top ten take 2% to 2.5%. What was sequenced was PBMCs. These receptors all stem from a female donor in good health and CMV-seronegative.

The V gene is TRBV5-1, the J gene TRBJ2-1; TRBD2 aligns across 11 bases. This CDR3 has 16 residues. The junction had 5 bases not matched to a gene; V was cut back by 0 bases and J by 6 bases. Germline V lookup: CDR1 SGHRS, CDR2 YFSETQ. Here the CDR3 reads CASSLDPSGRSNEQFF. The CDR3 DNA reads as TGCGCCAGCAGCTTGGACCCTAGCGGGAGGAGCAATGAGCAGTTCTTC.

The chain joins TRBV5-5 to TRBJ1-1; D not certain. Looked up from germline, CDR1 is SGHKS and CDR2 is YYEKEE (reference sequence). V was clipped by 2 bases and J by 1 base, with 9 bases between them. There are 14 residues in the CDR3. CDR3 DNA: TGTGCCAGCAGCTTTTATCCAGGGAACACTGAAGCTTTCTTT. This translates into CASSFYPGNTEAFF.

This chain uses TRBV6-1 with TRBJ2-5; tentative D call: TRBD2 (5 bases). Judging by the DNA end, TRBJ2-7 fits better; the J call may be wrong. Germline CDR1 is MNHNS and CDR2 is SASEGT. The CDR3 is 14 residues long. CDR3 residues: CASSEAIGLYEQYF. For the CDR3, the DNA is TGTGCCAGCAGTGAAGCCATAGGACTCTACGAGCAGTACTTC.

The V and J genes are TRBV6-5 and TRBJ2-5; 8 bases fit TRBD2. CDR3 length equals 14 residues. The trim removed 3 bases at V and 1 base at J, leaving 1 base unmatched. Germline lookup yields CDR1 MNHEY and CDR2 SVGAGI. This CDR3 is CASSYTSGQETQYF. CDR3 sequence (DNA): TGTGCCAGCAGTTATACTAGCGGCCAAGAGACCCAGTACTTC.

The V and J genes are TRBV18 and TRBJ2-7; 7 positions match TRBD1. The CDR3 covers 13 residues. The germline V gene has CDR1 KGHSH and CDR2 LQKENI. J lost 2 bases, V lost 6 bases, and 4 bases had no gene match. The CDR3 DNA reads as TGTGCCAGCTCCAGAGACAGGGCCTACGAGCAGTACTTC. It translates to CASSRDRAYEQYF.

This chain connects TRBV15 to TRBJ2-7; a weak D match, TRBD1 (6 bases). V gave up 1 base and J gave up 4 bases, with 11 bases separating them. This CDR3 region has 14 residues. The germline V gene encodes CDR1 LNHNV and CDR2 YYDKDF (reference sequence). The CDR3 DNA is TGTGCCACCAGCAGAGGGGGGCTGGGGTACGAGCAGTACTTC. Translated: CATSRGGLGYEQYF. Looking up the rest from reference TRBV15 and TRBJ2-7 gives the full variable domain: DAMVIQNPRYQVTQFGKPVTLSCSQTLNHNVMYWYQQKSSQAPKLLFHYYDKDFNNEADTPDNFQSRRPNTSFCFLDIRSPGLGDTAMYLCATSRGGLGYEQYFGPGTRLTVT.

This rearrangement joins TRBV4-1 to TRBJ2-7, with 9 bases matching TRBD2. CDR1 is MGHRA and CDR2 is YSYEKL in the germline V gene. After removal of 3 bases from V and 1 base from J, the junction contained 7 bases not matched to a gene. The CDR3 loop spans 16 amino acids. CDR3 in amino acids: CASSQVAGVESYEQYF. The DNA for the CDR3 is TGCGCCAGCAGCCAGGTAGCGGGAGTAGAGTCCTACGAGCAGTACTTC.

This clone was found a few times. CDR3 nucleotides: TGTGCCAGCAGTTTAGCGGGAGGGGCCAAAAACATTCAGTACTTC. Translation gives CASSLAGGAKNIQYF. The V call is TRBV27, the J call TRBJ2-4; TRBD2 matches 9 bases. The germline CDR1 and CDR2 sequences are MNHEY and SMNVEV (reference sequence). J gave up 1 base and V 2 bases, and 0 bases lay outside the gene matches. The CDR3 runs to 15 residues.

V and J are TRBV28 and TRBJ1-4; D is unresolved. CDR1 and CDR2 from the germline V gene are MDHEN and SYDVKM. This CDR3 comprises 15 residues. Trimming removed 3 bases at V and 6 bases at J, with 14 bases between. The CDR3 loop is CASSFVEARHEKLFF. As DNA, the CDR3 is TGTGCCAGCAGTTTTGTGGAGGCCAGGCATGAAAAACTGTTTTTT.

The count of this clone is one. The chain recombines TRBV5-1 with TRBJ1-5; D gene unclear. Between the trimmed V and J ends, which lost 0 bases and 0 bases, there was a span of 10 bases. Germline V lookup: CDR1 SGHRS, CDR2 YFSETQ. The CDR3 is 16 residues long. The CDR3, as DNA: TGCGCCAGCAGCTTGGCCAGAACTATTAGCAATCAGCCCCAGCATTTT. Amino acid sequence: CASSLARTISNQPQHF.

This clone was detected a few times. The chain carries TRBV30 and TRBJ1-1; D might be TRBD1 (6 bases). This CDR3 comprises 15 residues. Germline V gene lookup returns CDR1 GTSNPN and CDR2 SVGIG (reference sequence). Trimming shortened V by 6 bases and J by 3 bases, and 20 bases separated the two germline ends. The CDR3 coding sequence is TGTGCCTGCACCCGGGGGGGGGCTAGGGACACTGAAGCTTTCTTT. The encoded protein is CACTRGGARDTEAFF.

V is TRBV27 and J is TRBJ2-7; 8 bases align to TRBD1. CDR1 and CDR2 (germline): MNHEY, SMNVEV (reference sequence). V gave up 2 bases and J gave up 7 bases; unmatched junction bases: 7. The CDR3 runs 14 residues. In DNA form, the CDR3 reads TGTGCCAGCAGTTTAAAGGACAGGGTTAATGAGCAGTACTTC. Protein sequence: CASSLKDRVNEQYF.

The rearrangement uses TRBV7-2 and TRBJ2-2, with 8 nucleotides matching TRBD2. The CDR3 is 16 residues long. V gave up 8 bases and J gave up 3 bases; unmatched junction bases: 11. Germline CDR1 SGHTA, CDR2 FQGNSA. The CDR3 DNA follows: TGTGCCAGCGGCCCAGGGACTAGAAGGGACACCGGGGAGCTGTTTTTT. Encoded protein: CASGPGTRRDTGELFF.

CDR3 sequence: CASSLSGLIYEQYF. CDR3 DNA: TGTGCCAGCAGTTTATCGGGACTCATCTACGAGCAGTACTTC. The chain has TRBV27 and TRBJ2-7; a possible D gene is TRBD2 (6 bases). The CDR3 totals 14 residues. The germline V gene encodes CDR1 MNHEY and CDR2 SMNVEV (reference sequence). Trimming took 0 bases from V and 3 from J, leaving 9 bases between them.

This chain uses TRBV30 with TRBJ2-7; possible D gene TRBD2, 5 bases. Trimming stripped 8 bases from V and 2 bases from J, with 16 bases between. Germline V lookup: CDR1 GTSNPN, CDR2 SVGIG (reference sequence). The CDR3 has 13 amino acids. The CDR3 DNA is TGTGCCGGCCATGGGGAGCGAGCCTACGAGCAGTACTTC. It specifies CAGHGERAYEQYF.

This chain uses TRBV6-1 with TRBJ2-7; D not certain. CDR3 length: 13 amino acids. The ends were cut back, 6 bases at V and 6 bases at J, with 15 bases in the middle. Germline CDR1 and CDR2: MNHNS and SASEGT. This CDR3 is CASRRGGSGEQYF. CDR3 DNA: TGTGCCAGCAGGAGAGGCGGCTCTGGCGAGCAGTACTTC.

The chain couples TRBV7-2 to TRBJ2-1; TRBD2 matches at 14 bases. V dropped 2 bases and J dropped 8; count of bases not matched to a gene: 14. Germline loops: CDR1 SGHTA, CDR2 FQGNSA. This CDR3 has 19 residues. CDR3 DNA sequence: TGTGCCAGCAGCTTACCCAAAGCCGGGACTAGCGGGAGCTTCTATGAGCAGTTCTTC. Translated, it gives CASSLPKAGTSGSFYEQFF.